These 16 T cell receptor beta chains originate from one sample sequenced in a study of T cell repertoires in ileal Crohn's disease. Time point of the sample: neoterminal ileum biopsy at postoperative endoscopy, about 6 months after surgery. Clones were read by immunoSEQ multiplex PCR, and TCRdb kept only the in-frame ones, dropping some. The data contain roughly 17,000 clones, 60% to 75% of them singletons. The sequencing sample was made of ileal tissue. These receptors were collected from an adult with Crohn's disease.

The genes are TRBV7-9 and TRBJ1-2; D unclear. Germline V gives CDR1 SEHNR, CDR2 FQNEAQ (reference sequence). The CDR3 contains 16 residues. Trimming cost V 3 bases and J 4 bases, with 18 bases left between them. The chain's CDR3 is CASSFAVEGRVYGYTF. CDR3 DNA: TGTGCCAGCAGCTTCGCCGTTGAGGGCCGTGTCTATGGCTACACCTTC.

The rearrangement links TRBV29-1 to TRBJ2-1, with D possibly TRBD2 on 5 matching bases. The ends were cut back, 7 bases at V and 7 bases at J, with 23 bases in the middle. Germline CDR1 is SQVTM and CDR2 is ANQGSEA. The CDR3 loop spans 15 amino acids. The CDR3, as DNA: TGCAGCGCTGATGTCCTAGCAGGAATGGGGAATGAGCAGTTCTTC. Encoded protein: CSADVLAGMGNEQFF.

This rearrangement joins TRBV6-6 to TRBJ2-5; D remains unclear. The V gene's germline CDR1 is MNHNY and CDR2 SVGAGI (reference sequence). Trimming cost V 5 bases and J 8 bases, with 9 bases left between them. CDR3 length equals 11 residues. CDR3 in amino acids: CASSVGQTQYF. The CDR3 DNA follows: TGTGCCAGCAGTGTGGGCCAAACCCAGTACTTC.

This chain joins TRBV10-2 and TRBJ2-1; 10 bases match TRBD2. V lost 6 bases, J lost 2 bases, and 16 bases stayed unmatched. Germline V lookup: CDR1 WSHSY, CDR2 SAAADI. This CDR3 is 19 amino acids long. The CDR3 sequence is CASSGRRLAGGTAYNEQFF. Written as DNA, the CDR3 is TGCGCCAGCAGCGGAAGGAGACTAGCGGGCGGGACCGCCTACAATGAGCAGTTCTTC.

This chain links TRBV2 with TRBJ1-4; perhaps TRBD1 as D (5 bases). V gave up 6 bases and J gave up 4 bases, with 15 bases separating them. There are 15 residues in the CDR3. Per germline, CDR1 SNHLY and CDR2 FYNNEI. CDR3 nucleotide sequence: TGTGCCAGCAGCCAGACAGCCAATTATAATGAAAAACTGTTTTTT. Residues: CASSQTANYNEKLFF. Using reference TRBV2 and TRBJ1-4 for the parts outside the CDR3, the full variable domain is EPEVTQTPSHQVTQMGQEVILRCVPISNHLYFYWYRQILGQKVEFLVSFYNNEISEKSEIFDDQFSVERPDGSNFTLKIRSTKLEDSAMYFCASSQTANYNEKLFFGSGTQLSVL.

This sequence joins TRBV4-1 and TRBJ2-5; 10 bases are shared with TRBD2. The CDR3 totals 16 residues. J gave up 5 bases and V 2 bases, and 8 bases lay outside the gene matches. CDR1 MGHRA and CDR2 YSYEKL come from the germline V gene. The CDR3 sequence: CASSQMSGRAEETQYF. In nucleotides, the CDR3 is TGCGCCAGCAGCCAAATGAGCGGGAGGGCCGAGGAGACCCAGTACTTC.

The V call is TRBV30, the J call TRBJ2-1; 10 bases map to TRBD2. J gave up 8 bases and V 4 bases, and 14 bases lay outside the gene matches. The germline gives CDR1 GTSNPN, CDR2 SVGIG (reference sequence). The CDR3 has 16 residues. CDR3 loop: CAWNPQSGGVRDEQFF. The CDR3 nucleotides read TGTGCCTGGAACCCCCAAAGCGGGGGGGTAAGAGATGAGCAGTTCTTC.

The V gene is TRBV9, the J gene TRBJ2-3; 13 nucleotides match TRBD2. The CDR3 runs 16 residues. Trimming took 4 bases from V and 3 from J; bases not matched to a gene: 5. CDR1 is SGDLS, CDR2 YYNGEE, per germline. The CDR3 loop is CASSPRLAGGTDTQYF. Written as DNA, the CDR3 is TGTGCCAGCAGCCCCCGACTAGCGGGAGGAACAGATACGCAGTATTTT. Supplemented by reference TRBV9 and TRBJ2-3, the full variable domain reads DSGVTQTPKHLITATGQRVTLRCSPRSGDLSVYWYQQSLDQGLQFLIQYYNGEERAKGNILERFSAQQFPDLHSELNLSSLELGDSALYFCASSPRLAGGTDTQYFGPGTRLTVL.

This chain connects TRBV4-3 to TRBJ2-2; the D gene is possibly TRBD1 (6 bases). The CDR3 extends over 15 amino acids. The germline V gene encodes CDR1 LGHNA and CDR2 YSLEER. Trimming removed 3 bases at V and 3 bases at J, with 11 bases between. The CDR3, as DNA: TGCGCCAGCAGCCAGGGGGCGCGGGACACCGGGGAGCTGTTTTTT. It translates to CASSQGARDTGELFF.

The V gene is TRBV19, the J gene TRBJ1-3; perhaps TRBD1 as D (5 bases). The CDR3 extends over 14 amino acids. V lost 4 bases and J 2 bases, leaving 9 bases between the germline ends. Germline CDR1 LNHDA, CDR2 SQIVND (reference sequence). The CDR3 coding sequence is TGTGCCAGTAGTAGTGGGGGGACTGGAAACACCATATATTTT. It codes for CASSSGGTGNTIYF. The variable domain in full, completed from reference TRBV19 and TRBJ1-3, reads DGGITQSPKYLFRKEGQNVTLSCEQNLNHDAMYWYRQDPGQGLRLIYYSQIVNDFQKGDIAEGYSVSREKKESFPLTVTSAQKNPTAFYLCASSSGGTGNTIYFGEGSWLTVV.

This chain uses TRBV14 with TRBJ1-1; TRBD1 is a possible D gene (5 bases). The CDR3 consists of 13 residues. V gave up 0 bases and J gave up 4 bases, with 6 bases separating them. Germline CDR1 and CDR2: SGHDN and FVKESK. Here the CDR3 reads CASSQERGTEAFF. As DNA, the CDR3 is TGTGCCAGCAGCCAAGAAAGGGGCACTGAAGCTTTCTTT.

In nucleotides, the CDR3 is TGTGCCAGCAGGCTCACAGGGGACACTGAAGCTTTCTTT. Translating it yields CASRLTGDTEAFF. This chain uses TRBV6-5 with TRBJ1-1; 7 nucleotides line up with TRBD1. The CDR3 length is 13 residues. The V gene's germline CDR1 is MNHEY and CDR2 SVGAGI. The J segment lost 3 bases and the V segment lost 6 bases, leaving 4 bases of the junction unmatched.

J is TRBJ1-1 and V is TRBV30; TRBD1 aligns across 8 bases. With V trimmed by 3 bases and J by 3 bases, 9 bases remained unmatched. The germline CDR1 and CDR2 sequences are GTSNPN and SVGIG (reference sequence). The CDR3 spans 15 residues. CDR3 coding DNA: TGTGCCTGGAGACACGAGACAGGGGCGCACACTGAAGCTTTCTTT. The encoded protein is CAWRHETGAHTEAFF. Drawing the rest from reference TRBV30 and TRBJ1-1, the complete variable domain is SQTIHQWPATLVQPVGSPLSLECTVEGTSNPNLYWYRQAAGRGLQLLFYSVGIGQISSEVPQNLSASRPQDRQFILSSKKLLLSDSGFYLCAWRHETGAHTEAFFGQGTRLTVV.

In this sample, this clone turned up a few times. This chain links TRBV5-1 with TRBJ1-2, with 8 bases lining up with TRBD1. The CDR3 runs to 16 residues. Unmatched junction bases numbered 12, after V lost 0 bases and J lost 8 bases. The V gene's germline CDR1 is SGHRS and CDR2 YFSETQ. CDR3 in DNA: TGCGCCAGCAGCTTGGATTTACTGGACAGGGAAAAGGGCTACACCTTC. Translated: CASSLDLLDREKGYTF.

The chain recombines TRBV21-1 with TRBJ2-7; the table's D call, TRBD1, was not checked against the DNA. TRBV21-1 is a pseudogene. The CDR3 extends over 16 amino acids. The CDR3 spells CASSKCSRGTAYEQYF. The CDR3 nucleotides are TGTGCCAGCAGCAAATGTTCCAGGGGGACAGCATACGAGCAGTACTTC.

The chain employs TRBV5-1 and TRBJ2-2; D might be TRBD2 (6 bases). Deletions cut 4 bases from V and 5 bases from J, with 15 bases between. This CDR3 contains 15 residues. Germline assignment: CDR1 SGHRS and CDR2 YFSETQ. The CDR3 region is CASSPSVLATGELFF. The DNA for the CDR3 is TGCGCCAGCAGCCCATCGGTTCTAGCGACCGGGGAGCTGTTTTTT.